One and the same sample provided the 27 T cell receptor beta chains below, sequenced in a study of blood T cells in healthy people across ages. Primers used in a second PCR of roughly 6 to 12 cycles were a sample-barcoded 5' primer and a J-beta primer mix. TCRdb called the 5' RACE reads again in MiXCR, with one record for every CDR3 protein. This table has just under 900,000 distinct CDR3 sequences, under 30% appearing once. What was sequenced was blood. These receptors were collected from a woman older than 75 in good health.

To note about this clonotype: Possible read error: a much larger clone is one base away. The J gene is TRBJ2-3, the V gene TRBV11-2; TRBD1 agrees at 7 bases. Germline values: CDR1 SGHAT, CDR2 FQNNGV. The CDR3 has 13 residues. DNA of the CDR3: TGTGCCAGCAGGACAGGGCTGGGAGATGCGCAGTATTTT. As protein: CASRTGLGDAQYF.

In this sample, this clonotype turned up many times. The chain joins TRBV20-1 to TRBJ2-5, with D hard to call. Germline lookup yields CDR1 DFQATT and CDR2 SNEGSKA (reference sequence). V was pared by 4 bases and J by 5 bases, with 8 bases between. This CDR3 region has 11 residues. The CDR3 loop reads CSAIRAETQYF. CDR3 in DNA: TGCAGTGCTATAAGGGCGGAGACCCAGTACTTC.

This clonotype was counted ten times or more. CDR3 residues: CASSFVLGETQYF. The CDR3 DNA reads as TGTGCCAGCAGTTTTGTCCTTGGGGAGACCCAGTACTTC. The chain has TRBV12-3 or TRBV12-4 and TRBJ2-5; unclear D gene. V lost 3 bases and J 5 bases, leaving 10 bases between the germline ends. CDR3 size: 13 residues.

This clonotype was seen a few times. An end of the junction differs from the germline gene, which may be a read error. The V gene is TRBV15, the J gene TRBJ2-5, with 11 bases identical to TRBD1. This CDR3 is 14 amino acids long. Germline values: CDR1 LNHNV, CDR2 YYDKDF (reference sequence). The CDR3 here is CATNRGTGGETQYF. The CDR3 DNA sequence: TGTGCCACCAACAGAGGGACAGGGGGAGAGACCCAGTACTTC.

This clonotype was found many times. The chain combines TRBV9 with TRBJ2-5, with D perhaps TRBD1 (6 bases). The V and J ends lost 4 bases and 2 bases respectively, with 15 bases between them. The CDR3 totals 15 residues. Germline values: CDR1 SGDLS, CDR2 YYNGEE. The CDR3 is CASSPHQGSQETQYF. As DNA, the CDR3 is TGTGCCAGCAGCCCCCATCAGGGGAGTCAAGAGACCCAGTACTTC.

About this clonotype itself: A much larger clone sits a single nucleotide away, making a read error possible. The chain couples TRBV6-5 to TRBJ1-4; D uncertain. Deletions cut 3 bases from V and 0 bases from J, with 11 bases between. Germline V CDR1 and CDR2: MNHEY, SVGAGI. The CDR3 totals 16 residues. This chain's CDR3 is CASSYGGTTTNEKLFF. The CDR3 nucleotides read TGTGCCAGCAGTTATGGAGGAACCACAACTAATGAAAAACTGTTTTTT.

This clonotype was seen repeatedly, ten times or more. As DNA, the CDR3 is TGTGCCACCAGTGACCCCGGACAGGGGGCCATTCAGTACTTC. It is translated as CATSDPGQGAIQYF. The V gene is TRBV24-1, the J gene TRBJ2-4, with 11 bases that match TRBD1. Germline V gene sequence: CDR1 KGHDR, CDR2 SFDVKD. J lost 9 bases, V lost 4 bases, and 4 bases had no gene match. The CDR3 extends over 14 amino acids.

This clonotype was recorded at least ten times. The chain links TRBV20-1 to TRBJ2-5; 7 bases map to TRBD1. CDR1 and CDR2 from the germline V gene are DFQATT and SNEGSKA (reference sequence). The CDR3 is 14 residues long. The V gene end was trimmed by 3 bases and the J gene end by 4 bases; junction bases not matched to a gene: 8. CDR3 sequence: CSARRQGVRETQYF. Here the CDR3 DNA reads TGCAGTGCTAGGAGACAGGGTGTGAGAGAGACCCAGTACTTC.

This clonotype came up many times. The chain combines TRBV6-2 or TRBV6-3 with TRBJ2-1; D ambiguous. The V gene lost 3 bases and the J gene lost 11 bases, with 11 bases spanning the gap. This CDR3 comprises 12 residues. Germline CDR1 and CDR2: MNHEY and SVGEGT. The CDR3 reads CASSYTPRQQFF. CDR3 DNA sequence: TGTGCCAGCAGTTATACTCCCCGACAGCAGTTCTTC.

This clonotype was observed at least ten times. This rearrangement joins TRBV5-1 to TRBJ2-7, with D possibly being TRBD2 (6 bases). Germline V gene sequence: CDR1 SGHRS, CDR2 YFSETQ. The V end was cut by 4 bases, the J end by 3 bases, with 17 bases between. The CDR3 has 15 amino acids. This chain's CDR3 is CASSPGDAGNYEQYF. CDR3 DNA: TGCGCCAGCAGCCCGGGGGACGCAGGGAACTACGAGCAGTACTTC.

The V call is TRBV11-2, the J call TRBJ2-1; 12 bases agree with TRBD1. This CDR3 spans 15 amino acids. Unmatched junction bases numbered 12, after V lost 5 bases and J lost 13 bases. Per the germline V gene, CDR1 is SGHAT and CDR2 is FQNNGV. In nucleotides, the CDR3 is TGTGCCAGCAGCGTCGGGACAGGGGGCGCGGAGACCCAGTTCTTC. It translates to CASSVGTGGAETQFF.

This clonotype was recorded many times. The V gene is TRBV7-9, the J gene TRBJ1-2, with D hard to call. CDR1 is SEHNR, CDR2 FQNEAQ, per germline (reference sequence). V was cut by 3 bases and J by 5 bases, with 7 bases left in between. The CDR3 has 12 amino acids. For the CDR3, the DNA is TGTGCCAGCAGCTTTACAGAATATGGCTACACCTTC. Its protein is CASSFTEYGYTF.

This clonotype came up a few times. The chain employs TRBV7-9 and TRBJ1-2; 9 nucleotides line up with TRBD1. V trimming: 1 base; J trimming: 5 bases; junction bases outside the gene matches: 8. CDR1 is SEHNR and CDR2 is FQNEAQ in the germline V gene (reference sequence). This CDR3 has 16 amino acids. The CDR3 here is CASSLVPGQGSYGYTF. The CDR3 DNA is TGTGCCAGCAGCTTAGTTCCGGGACAGGGATCATATGGCTACACCTTC. The full variable domain, with the rest looked up from reference TRBV7-9 and TRBJ1-2, is DTGVSQNPRHKITKRGQNVTFRCDPISEHNRLYWYRQTLGQGPEFLTYFQNEAQLEKSRLLSDRFSAERPKGSFSTLEIQRTEQGDSAMYLCASSLVPGQGSYGYTFGSGTRLTVV.

This chain links TRBV6-5 with TRBJ1-2, with D possibly TRBD1 on 5 matching bases. CDR3 size: 13 residues. V lost 7 bases, J lost 7 bases, and 16 bases lay in between. Looked up from germline, CDR1 is MNHEY and CDR2 is SVGAGI. Here the CDR3 reads CASTGRGFGGYTF. CDR3 DNA sequence: TGTGCCAGCACCGGGAGGGGTTTTGGTGGCTACACCTTC.

This clonotype was seen many times. This chain uses TRBV14 with TRBJ2-7, with D perhaps matching TRBD1 or TRBD2 (5 bases each). Germline V lookup: CDR1 SGHDN, CDR2 FVKESK. The CDR3 is 15 residues long. Trimming took 1 base from V and 6 from J, leaving 16 bases between them. The CDR3 loop reads CASSQGGTTGREQYF. In nucleotides, the CDR3 is TGTGCCAGCAGCCAAGGTGGGACGACGGGCCGCGAGCAGTACTTC.

In its sample, this clonotype was seen many times. The chain is built from TRBV27 and TRBJ2-1; unclear D gene. V lost 4 bases, J lost 4 bases, and 8 bases lay in between. The V gene's germline CDR1 is MNHEY and CDR2 SMNVEV (reference sequence). This CDR3 spans 13 amino acids. In nucleotides, the CDR3 is TGTGCCAGCAGTTCCCACTCTTACAATGAGCAGTTCTTC. It codes for CASSSHSYNEQFF.

The CDR3 is CATSDLGAGAYNEQFF. The DNA for the CDR3 is TGTGCCACCAGTGATTTGGGGGCGGGGGCCTACAATGAGCAGTTCTTC. The chain recombines TRBV24-1 with TRBJ2-1; 7 bases are shared with TRBD2. The CDR3 spans 16 residues. V shed 0 bases, J shed 2 bases, and the junction held 3 bases outside the gene matches. Germline V lookup: CDR1 KGHDR, CDR2 SFDVKD.

The table lists this clonotype with a few counts. This chain uses TRBV30 with TRBJ1-1, with D possibly matching TRBD1 (6 bases). This CDR3 has 12 residues. V lost 3 bases to trimming and J lost 11 bases, with 16 bases between them. CDR1 is GTSNPN and CDR2 is SVGIG in the germline V gene (reference sequence). The CDR3 DNA sequence: TGTGCCTGGAGCCGCCCGAGGACAGAGGCTTTCTTT. Its translation is CAWSRPRTEAFF.

On this clonotype: Being one base from a much bigger clone, this may be a read error. J is TRBJ2-5 and V is TRBV9; 11 bases agree with TRBD2. The J call may be in error: the DNA end matches TRBJ2-1 better. Germline V gives CDR1 SGDLS, CDR2 YYNGEE. This CDR3 contains 15 residues. For the CDR3, the DNA is TGTGCCAGCAGCGCCGGGACTAGCGGCGGAGAGACCCAGTTCTTC. Translating gives CASSAGTSGGETQFF.

The rearrangement uses TRBV29-1 and TRBJ2-3; D perhaps matches TRBD1 (6 bases). V was trimmed by 5 bases and J by 3 bases, leaving 9 bases between them. The germline gives CDR1 SQVTM, CDR2 ANQGSEA. The CDR3 sequence is 12 residues long. CDR3: CSVFTGTDTQYF. The CDR3 region has the DNA TGCAGCGTTTTTACAGGGACAGATACGCAGTATTTT.

Of note for this clonotype: A read error may explain this, as a much larger clone is one base away. This chain joins TRBV10-3 and TRBJ2-7, with 13 bases that match TRBD2. CDR1 is ENHRY, CDR2 SYGVKD, per germline. The CDR3 contains 15 residues. V dropped 6 bases and J dropped 4; count of bases not matched to a gene: 6. The CDR3 coding sequence is TGTGCCATCAGCCCCGGACTAGCGGGGGAATACGAGCAGTACTTC. This gives the protein CAISPGLAGEYEQYF.

This clonotype was counted ten times or more. The chain joins TRBV20-1 to TRBJ1-4, with D perhaps TRBD1 (5 bases). V lost 1 base to trimming and J lost 5 bases, with 17 bases between them. CDR1 and CDR2 (germline): DFQATT, SNEGSKA (reference sequence). This CDR3 contains 16 residues. The DNA of the CDR3 is TGCAGTGCTAGAGCTTTCCGGGGGGACCTCAATGAAAAACTGTTTTTT. Residues: CSARAFRGDLNEKLFF.

This clonotype was seen ten or more times. The V and J genes are TRBV7-2 and TRBJ1-5; D might be TRBD1 (5 bases). V was trimmed by 2 bases and J by 2 bases, leaving 10 bases between them. Germline V CDR1 and CDR2: SGHTA, FQGNSA. The CDR3 is 15 residues long. The CDR3 here is CASSLFWDGNQPQHF. The DNA for the CDR3 is TGTGCCAGCAGCTTATTTTGGGACGGCAATCAGCCCCAGCATTTT.

This clonotype was observed at least ten times. This chain links TRBV20-1 with TRBJ1-6; no definite D call. V lost 0 bases and J 5 bases, leaving 11 bases between the germline ends. Germline lookup yields CDR1 DFQATT and CDR2 SNEGSKA (reference sequence). This CDR3 region has 15 residues. The CDR3 DNA reads as TGCAGTGCTAGAGATAACATCCGAAATAATTCACCCCTCCACTTT. Translating gives CSARDNIRNNSPLHF.

The CDR3 region is CASNQGNRGPYEQYF. The CDR3 bases are TGTGCCAGCAACCAAGGTAATAGGGGACCTTACGAGCAGTACTTC. V usage is TRBV21-1 and J usage is TRBJ2-7; the table assigns TRBD1, which was not confirmed against the DNA. TRBV21-1 has pseudogene status. The CDR3 spans 15 residues.

This clonotype was counted ten times or more. The chain joins TRBV30 to TRBJ1-2; unclear D gene. Trimming removed 2 bases from V and 2 bases from J, with 9 bases in between. The CDR3 runs 13 residues. Germline V gene data show CDR1 as GTSNPN and CDR2 as SVGIG (reference sequence). CDR3 sequence reads: CAWSSQLNYGYTF. CDR3 bases: TGTGCCTGGAGTTCCCAGCTAAACTATGGCTACACCTTC.

This clonotype occurred many times. CDR3: CASSLIGVEQFF. The CDR3 bases are TGTGCCAGCAGTTTAATCGGGGTGGAGCAGTTCTTC. The V and J genes are TRBV12-3 or TRBV12-4 and TRBJ2-1; D possibly corresponds to TRBD2 (5 bases). This CDR3 has 12 residues. V dropped 2 bases and J dropped 10 bases, with 9 bases sitting between them.